This T cell receptor (beta chain) was sequenced during a study of blood T cell repertoires in COVID-19. In the study overall: COVID-19 samples, acute and convalescent, were from the United States, Italy and Spain. PBMCs, B-cell-depleted T cells, or T cells were the source of the cDNA or gDNA that made up the material.

Original processing notes: Amplification of reference gene primers provided the estimated nucleated cell counts. TCRdb's table, derived via immunoSEQ multiplex PCR, lists solely in-frame clones and lacks some. The V and J calls and clone size were taken over from that table, and D and trimming were inferred from the DNA. In the table there are roughly 230,000 clones, 65% to 90% of which are singletons. V lost 4 bases, J lost 11 bases, and 9 bases stayed unmatched. Per the germline V gene, CDR1 is SGHNT and CDR2 is YYREEE (reference sequence). This CDR3 has 14 residues. J is TRBJ1-6 and V is TRBV5-4, with 7 bases lining up with TRBD1. The sequence came from a woman in her forties or fifties with acute or convalescent COVID-19. Sequencing was done on a sample of peripheral blood. The CDR3 nucleotides are TGTGCCAGCAGCAGAACAACAGGGGATCCACCCCTCCACTTT. It translates to CASSRTTGDPPLHF. The full variable domain, completed using reference TRBV5-4 and TRBJ1-6, is ETGVTQSPTHLIKTRGQQVTLRCSSQSGHNTVSWYQQALGQGPQFIFQYYREEENGRGNFPPRFSGLQFPNYSSELNVNALELDDSALYLCASSRTTGDPPLHFGNGTRLTVT.